These 12 T cell receptor beta chains came from one sample sequenced in a study of beta chain features in type 1 diabetes. Expressed TCRB transcripts were sequenced, since all the RNA that had been isolated was reverse transcribed. TCRdb's table, derived via immunoSEQ multiplex PCR, lists solely in-frame clones and lacks some. This repertoire shows more than 150,000 clones, roughly an eighth found once; its top ten account for 0.62%. The sample consisted of central memory CD4+ T cells from blood. The receptors here all came from a woman aged 18-29 years in good health.

The rearrangement links TRBV9 to TRBJ2-5, with a possible D match to TRBD1 (5 bases). CDR1 SGDLS and CDR2 YYNGEE come from the germline V gene. The CDR3 has 13 residues. Deletions cut 2 bases from V and 4 bases from J, with 9 bases between. The CDR3 nucleotides are TGTGCCAGCAGCGTTGGACAATCAGAGACCCAGTACTTC. As protein: CASSVGQSETQYF.

In this sample, this clone turned up a few times. The V call is TRBV15, the J call TRBJ2-1, with D possibly matching TRBD2 (5 bases). The CDR3 loop spans 13 amino acids. The ends were cut back, 3 bases at V and 9 bases at J, with 12 bases in the middle. In germline, CDR1 is LNHNV, CDR2 YYDKDF (reference sequence). CDR3 DNA: TGTGCCACCAGCAGGGAGCGGACCAGTGAGCAGTTCTTC. Translated, it gives CATSRERTSEQFF.

The genes are TRBV6-6 and TRBJ2-7, with 7 bases matching TRBD1. Per germline, CDR1 MNHNY and CDR2 SVGAGI (reference sequence). This CDR3 has 15 residues. V was pared by 9 bases and J by 3 bases, with 14 bases of the junction left unmatched. CDR3: CASRNSGQLSYEQYF. DNA of the CDR3: TGTGCCAGTCGCAACTCGGGACAGCTTAGCTACGAGCAGTACTTC.

Only a few counts were recorded for this clone. V is TRBV7-9 and J is TRBJ2-2; D is unresolved. The V and J ends lost 2 bases and 2 bases respectively, with 9 bases between them. Germline V CDR1 and CDR2: SEHNR, FQNEAQ (reference sequence). The CDR3 has 15 amino acids. The CDR3 loop is CASSLIPLNTGELFF. In DNA, the CDR3 is TGTGCCAGCAGCTTAATCCCCCTCAACACCGGGGAGCTGTTTTTT. Variable domain in full (rest from reference TRBV7-9 and TRBJ2-2): DTGVSQNPRHKITKRGQNVTFRCDPISEHNRLYWYRQTLGQGPEFLTYFQNEAQLEKSRLLSDRFSAERPKGSFSTLEIQRTEQGDSAMYLCASSLIPLNTGELFFGEGSRLTVL.

This clone was seen ten or more times. The chain couples TRBV7-9 to TRBJ2-3; D is unclear. CDR3 length equals 13 residues. The V end was cut by 1 base, the J end by 4 bases, with 6 bases between. CDR1 is SEHNR, CDR2 FQNEAQ, per germline (reference sequence). CDR3 region: CASSLGGADTQYF. In nucleotides, the CDR3 is TGTGCCAGCAGCTTAGGTGGAGCAGATACGCAGTATTTT. The full variable domain, with the rest looked up from reference TRBV7-9 and TRBJ2-3, is DTGVSQNPRHKITKRGQNVTFRCDPISEHNRLYWYRQTLGQGPEFLTYFQNEAQLEKSRLLSDRFSAERPKGSFSTLEIQRTEQGDSAMYLCASSLGGADTQYFGPGTRLTVL.

The chain is built from TRBV18 and TRBJ2-5; 8 positions match TRBD2. Trimming at V came to 6 bases and at J to 5 bases, leaving 11 bases not matched to a gene. Germline values: CDR1 KGHSH, CDR2 LQKENI. The CDR3 is 15 residues long. The DNA of the CDR3 is TGTGCCAGCTCCCTCCGGGGGGGAGGTCAGGAGACCCAGTACTTC. This codes for CASSLRGGGQETQYF.

This chain joins TRBV6-5 and TRBJ2-1; 7 bases align to TRBD2. Germline-derived CDR1 and CDR2 are MNHEY and SVGAGI. This CDR3 is built from 15 residues. The V gene end was trimmed by 2 bases and the J gene end by 5 bases; junction bases not matched to a gene: 6. The CDR3 region is CASSYRGRANNEQFF. CDR3 DNA sequence: TGTGCCAGCAGTTACCGTGGGAGGGCCAACAATGAGCAGTTCTTC.

This clone was observed a handful of times. The genes are TRBV4-3 and TRBJ2-3; 10 bases are shared with TRBD2. J gave up 4 bases and V 1 base, and 5 bases lay outside the gene matches. There are 16 residues in the CDR3. In germline, CDR1 is LGHNA, CDR2 YSLEER. The CDR3 DNA is TGCGCCAGCAGCCAAGGGGCTAGCGGGAGCGCAGATACGCAGTATTTT. This encodes CASSQGASGSADTQYF.

For this clone: The junction differs from germline at one of its ends, possibly a read error. Additional DNA sequences in this sample encode the identical CDR3. The rearrangement links TRBV11-2 to TRBJ1-1; D gene unclear. The CDR3 sequence is 11 residues long. The germline CDR1 and CDR2 sequences are SGHAT and FQNNGV. Here the CDR3 DNA reads TGTGCCAGCAGCTCTCGGACTGGAGCTTTCTTT. This encodes CASSSRTGAFF.

The chain links TRBV2 to TRBJ1-1, with 8 bases fitting TRBD1. Germline CDR1 and CDR2: SNHLY and FYNNEI. The V and J ends lost 4 bases and 4 bases, in that order; junction bases with no gene match: 2. The CDR3 length is 13 residues. The CDR3 here is CASSGTGFTEAFF. For the CDR3, the DNA is TGTGCCAGCAGTGGGACAGGGTTCACTGAAGCTTTCTTT.

This clone was counted a few times. The sample holds other DNA sequences that translate to the same CDR3. The rearrangement uses TRBV30 and TRBJ1-5; tentatively, D is TRBD1 (5 bases). The V gene lost 0 bases and the J gene lost 6 bases, with 9 bases spanning the gap. This CDR3 contains 13 residues. Looked up from germline, CDR1 is GTSNPN and CDR2 is SVGIG (reference sequence). The CDR3 bases are TGTGCCTGGAGTGTTAGGGGCTTTCAGCCCCAGCATTTT. Its translation: CAWSVRGFQPQHF. The full variable domain, completed using reference TRBV30 and TRBJ1-5, is SQTIHQWPATLVQPVGSPLSLECTVEGTSNPNLYWYRQAAGRGLQLLFYSVGIGQISSEVPQNLSASRPQDRQFILSSKKLLLSDSGFYLCAWSVRGFQPQHFGDGTRLSIL.

This chain joins TRBV20-1 and TRBJ2-7; the D gene is possibly TRBD2 (6 bases). This CDR3 has 10 amino acids. Germline values: CDR1 DFQATT, CDR2 SNEGSKA (reference sequence). Deletions cut 3 bases from V and 6 bases from J, with 6 bases between. As DNA, the CDR3 is TGCAGTGCTAGGGGGGGCGAGCAGTACTTC. Translation gives CSARGGEQYF.